This T cell receptor (beta chain) was captured in a study of blood T cell repertoires in COVID-19. Study-wide context: COVID-19 samples collected from the United States, Italy and Spain covered acute and convalescent phases.

TCRdb's copy holds only in-frame clones and misses some; the assay was immunoSEQ multiplex PCR. The table has 230,000 or so clones, roughly 81% seen once. J was trimmed by 8 bases and V by 4 bases; bases with no gene match: 6. CDR1 MNHNY and CDR2 SVGAGI come from the germline V gene (reference sequence). The CDR3 is 14 amino acids. Comment on this clone: Other nucleotide sequences from this sample produce the same CDR3.

While infection was still active, Seattle patients were enrolled and then followed longitudinally. Sequencing used peripheral blood. The sequence was obtained from a woman at least 80 years old with COVID-19, enrolled during active disease. This chain links TRBV6-6 with TRBJ1-4; 8 nucleotides match TRBD1. Here the CDR3 reads CASSSSGGGEKLFF. The CDR3 DNA follows: TGTGCCAGCAGTTCCTCAGGGGGCGGGGAAAAACTGTTTTTT.